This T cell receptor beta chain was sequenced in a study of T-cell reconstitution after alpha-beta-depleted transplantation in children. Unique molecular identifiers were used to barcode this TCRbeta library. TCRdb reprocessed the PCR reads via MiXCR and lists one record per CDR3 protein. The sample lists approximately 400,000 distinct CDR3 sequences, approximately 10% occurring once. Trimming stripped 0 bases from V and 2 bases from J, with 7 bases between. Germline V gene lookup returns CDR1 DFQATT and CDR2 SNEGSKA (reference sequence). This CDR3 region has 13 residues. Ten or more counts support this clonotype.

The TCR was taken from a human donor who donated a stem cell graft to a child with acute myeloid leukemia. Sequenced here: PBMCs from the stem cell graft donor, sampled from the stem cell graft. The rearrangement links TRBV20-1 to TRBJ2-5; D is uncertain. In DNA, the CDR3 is TGCAGTGCTAGAGATAGTTATCAAGAGACCCAGTACTTC. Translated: CSARDSYQETQYF.